This is a list of T cell receptor beta chains from one sample in a study of human T cells and chemical hapten exposure. TCRdb used MiXCR to reprocess the RACE reads, holding one entry per CDR3 protein. The table lists under 450,000 distinct CDR3 sequences, about 6% of them singletons. Sequenced here: whole blood, sampled in connection with sensitization to the hapten diphenylcyclopropenone (DPC). The receptors were sampled from a woman aged 18 to 35 with alopecia areata. Some clones in this sample may be carry-over from other donors' samples. Both conserved end residues are part of each CDR3. Each record gives: D gene, clone size, V gene, CDR3 protein. The D gene is left open where the match is weak. Size values are once, few and many counts, or a class for expanded clones, and some rows have none.

D gene: NA; clone size: NA; V gene: TRBV10-3; CDR3 protein: CAISVGRGWYEQYF
D gene: TRBD2; clone size: NA; V gene: TRBV18; CDR3 protein: CASSPPGGSNEQFF
D gene: TRBD2; clone size: NA; V gene: TRBV4-1; CDR3 protein: CASSLSGLASYNEQFF
D gene: NA; clone size: NA; V gene: TRBV4-3; CDR3 protein: CASSQDIVNTEAFF
D gene: TRBD1; clone size: NA; V gene: TRBV7-9; CDR3 protein: CASSSPPPTGVGEKLFF
D gene: TRBD2; clone size: many; V gene: TRBV6-5; CDR3 protein: CASSYSGLAGGSTDTQYF
D gene: TRBD1; clone size: NA; V gene: TRBV10-3; CDR3 protein: CATAGTAYNSPLHF
D gene: NA; clone size: few; V gene: TRBV20-1; CDR3 protein: CSARGTDNTEAFF
D gene: NA; clone size: few; V gene: TRBV13; CDR3 protein: CASSEEVEDPGEYF
D gene: NA; clone size: few; V gene: TRBV11-1; CDR3 protein: CASSQRTRADTQYF
D gene: TRBD2; clone size: many; V gene: TRBV7-6; CDR3 protein: CASTRGRGGADTQYF
D gene: NA; clone size: many; V gene: TRBV6-6; CDR3 protein: CASSQGGVKQPQHF
D gene: NA; clone size: few; V gene: TRBV6-5; CDR3 protein: CASSSVQGLNSPLHF